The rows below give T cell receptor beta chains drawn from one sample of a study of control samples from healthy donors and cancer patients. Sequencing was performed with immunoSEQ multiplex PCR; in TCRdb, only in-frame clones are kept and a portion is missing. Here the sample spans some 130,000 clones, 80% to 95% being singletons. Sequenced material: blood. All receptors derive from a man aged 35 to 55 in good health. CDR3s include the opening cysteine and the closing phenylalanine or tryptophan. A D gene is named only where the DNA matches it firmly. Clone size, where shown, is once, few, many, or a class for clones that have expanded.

CASSLGMNTEAFF,TGTGCCAGCAGCTTAGGCATGAACACTGAAGCTTTCTTT,TRBJ1-1,-,-,TRBV7-2
CASSTWGGSYNEQFF,TGTGCCAGCAGCACGTGGGGGGGATCCTACAATGAGCAGTTCTTC,TRBJ2-1,-,TRBD2,TRBV9
CASWGRGRNPYEQYF,TGTGCCAGTTGGGGGAGGGGGCGGAACCCCTACGAGCAGTACTTC,TRBJ2-7,once,-,TRBV19
CASSQVTGYSPLHF,TGTGCCAGCAGCCAAGTAACAGGGTACTCACCCCTCCACTTT,TRBJ1-6,-,-,TRBV3-1/TRBV3-2
CASSIRQGAPETQYF,TGTGCCAGTAGTATCCGGCAGGGGGCGCCTGAGACGCAGTATTTT,TRBJ2-3,few,TRBD1,TRBV19
CASSLGGDRYYTF,TGTGCCAGCAGCTTGGGGGGAGATAGGTACTACACCTTC,TRBJ1-2,-,-,TRBV5-5
CATSRGPNEKLFF,TGTGCCACCAGCAGAGGGCCTAATGAAAAACTGTTTTTT,TRBJ1-4,-,-,TRBV15
CSTLNTGELFF,TGCAGCACACTAAACACCGGGGAGCTGTTTTTT,TRBJ2-2,-,-,TRBV29-1
CASSPGANSYNEQFF,TGCGCCAGCAGCCCTGGTGCGAACTCCTACAATGAGCAGTTCTTC,TRBJ2-1,-,-,TRBV4-1
CASSDQNSYGYTF,TGTGCCAGCAGTGACCAGAACTCCTATGGCTACACCTTC,TRBJ1-2,-,-,TRBV25-1
CASSQTGTNYGYTF,TGTGCCAGCAGCCAAACCGGTACTAACTATGGCTACACCTTC,TRBJ1-2,-,-,TRBV3-1/TRBV3-2
CASSSLQGAGGYTF,TGCGCCAGCAGTTCTCTACAGGGGGCCGGTGGCTACACCTTC,TRBJ1-2,-,TRBD1,TRBV23-1
CASGGTVNQPQHF,TGTGCCAGCGGCGGGACAGTTAATCAGCCCCAGCATTTT,TRBJ1-5,-,TRBD1,TRBV6-5
CASRGQGNTEAFF,TGTGCCAGCAGGGGACAGGGGAACACTGAAGCTTTCTTT,TRBJ1-1,few,TRBD1,TRBV2
CASSFRQGATGELFF,TGTGCCAGCAGCTTTCGCCAGGGTGCCACCGGGGAGCTGTTTTTT,TRBJ2-2,-,-,TRBV7-6
CASSERGGGLGGRNEQFF,TGTGCCAGCAGTGAACGAGGCGGGGGCCTGGGGGGGCGCAATGAGCAGTTCTTC,TRBJ2-1,-,-,TRBV6-1
CASSPRNRGVTTEAFF,TGTGCCAGCTCACCCCGTAACAGGGGGGTAACTACTGAAGCTTTCTTT,TRBJ1-1,-,TRBD1,TRBV18
CASSLSGGGGATDTQYF,TGTGCCAGCAGCTTAAGCGGTGGCGGGGGGGCAACAGATACGCAGTATTTT,TRBJ2-3,-,TRBD2,TRBV7-8
CASGWTPGNYEQYF,TGTGCTAGTGGTTGGACCCCAGGGAACTACGAGCAGTACTTC,TRBJ2-7,-,-,TRBV12-5
CASGSVLGTRNEQFF,TGTGCTAGTGGTTCCGTATTGGGGACGAGAAATGAGCAGTTCTTC,TRBJ2-1,-,-,TRBV12-5
CASRKEATDTQYF,TGTGCCAGCAGGAAGGAAGCCACAGATACGCAGTATTTT,TRBJ2-3,few,-,TRBV13
CASSVTSGGPGREQFF,TGTGCCAGCAGCGTAACTAGCGGGGGCCCGGGTCGCGAGCAGTTCTTC,TRBJ2-1,-,TRBD2,TRBV28
CASSLGRTKNIQYF,TGCGCCAGCAGCTTGGGCCGGACCAAAAACATTCAGTACTTC,TRBJ2-4,-,-,TRBV5-1
CATSLNRGETQYF,TGTGCCACCAGCCTTAACAGGGGAGAGACCCAGTACTTC,TRBJ2-5,once,TRBD1,TRBV15
CASSRAYSTDTQYF,TGTGCCAGTAGTAGGGCTTATTCCACAGATACGCAGTATTTT,TRBJ2-3,-,-,TRBV19
CASSRGTSGQETQYF,TGCGCCAGCAGCCGAGGGACTAGCGGTCAAGAGACCCAGTACTTC,TRBJ2-5,-,TRBD2,TRBV5-1
CASSYRLAGGEGTQYF,TGTGCCAGCAGCTACAGACTAGCGGGGGGAGAGGGGACCCAGTACTTC,TRBJ2-5,-,TRBD2,TRBV7-9
CASQGGSQPQHF,TGTGCCAGCCAGGGTGGAAGCCAGCCCCAGCATTTT,TRBJ1-5,few,-,TRBV2
CASPGHITDTQYF,TGTGCCAGTCCGGGACACATTACAGATACGCAGTATTTT,TRBJ2-3,-,-,TRBV2
CASSSPPRQAPYEQYF,TGTGCCAGCAGCTCCCCGCCGAGACAGGCCCCCTACGAGCAGTACTTC,TRBJ2-7,-,-,TRBV7-9
CAGQGAISGAGELFF,TGTGCTGGTCAGGGGGCAATTAGTGGCGCCGGGGAGCTGTTTTTT,TRBJ2-2,-,TRBD1,TRBV28
CASSLLPPRTGDYGYTF,TGTGCCAGCAGCTTACTACCCCCCCGGACAGGGGACTATGGCTACACCTTC,TRBJ1-2,-,TRBD1,TRBV7-9
CASSRDGNQPQHF,TGCGCCAGCAGCCGGGACGGGAATCAGCCCCAGCATTTT,TRBJ1-5,-,-,TRBV5-1
CATSDAAKNTGELFF,TGTGCCACCAGTGATGCCGCCAAGAACACCGGGGAGCTGTTTTTT,TRBJ2-2,-,-,TRBV24-1
CASSSGLAGGPYEQYF,TGTGCCAGCAGCTCTGGACTAGCGGGGGGGCCCTACGAGCAGTACTTC,TRBJ2-7,-,TRBD2,TRBV5-4
CAWNADRGTEAFF,TGTGCCTGGAACGCCGACAGGGGGACTGAAGCTTTCTTT,TRBJ1-1,-,TRBD1,TRBV30
CASSLGGLNSPLHF,TGTGCCAGCAGTTTGGGGGGCCTAAATTCACCCCTCCACTTT,TRBJ1-6,-,-,TRBV28
CATSRVARGNEQFF,TGTGCCACCAGCAGAGTCGCCAGGGGAAATGAGCAGTTCTTC,TRBJ2-1,-,-,TRBV15
CASSLRGRGGDTQYF,TGTGCCAGCAGCCTCCGGGGGAGGGGGGGAGATACGCAGTATTTT,TRBJ2-3,-,-,TRBV9
CASPKGPGSRSGELFF,TGTGCCAGTCCCAAGGGGCCAGGGTCAAGAAGCGGGGAGCTGTTTTTT,TRBJ2-2,-,-,TRBV21-1
CASTGWATDTQYF,TGTGCCAGCACTGGATGGGCCACAGATACGCAGTATTTT,TRBJ2-3,-,-,TRBV2
CASSLLTGLQEQYF,TGTGCCAGCAGCTTATTAACAGGGTTGCAGGAGCAGTACTTC,TRBJ2-7,once,-,TRBV7-2
CASSQGAEKRGTQYF,TGCGCCAGCAGCCAAGGAGCAGAAAAAAGGGGGACCCAGTACTTC,TRBJ2-5,-,-,TRBV4-1
CASSEGGSFNSPLHF,TGTGCCAGCAGTGAAGGAGGGTCTTTTAATTCACCCCTCCACTTT,TRBJ1-6,-,-,TRBV6-1
CASSTWDLVGNQPQHF,TGTGCCAGTAGTACGTGGGACCTGGTAGGCAATCAGCCCCAGCATTTT,TRBJ1-5,-,-,TRBV19
CASSLYASGGYNTGELFF,TGTGCCAGCAGTTTATATGCTAGCGGGGGCTATAACACCGGGGAGCTGTTTTTT,TRBJ2-2,-,TRBD2,TRBV27
CASSLHRDQPQHF,TGTGCCAGCAGCTTGCATAGGGATCAGCCCCAGCATTTT,TRBJ1-5,-,-,TRBV11-3
CASSFGGVNTEAFF,TGTGCCAGCAGTTTCGGGGGCGTGAACACTGAAGCTTTCTTT,TRBJ1-1,-,-,TRBV5-4
CASRDRWDGAYEQYF,TGTGCCAGCAGGGACCGGTGGGACGGAGCCTACGAGCAGTACTTC,TRBJ2-7,-,-,TRBV6-6
CASSQDYGRGGSGIPHF,TGTGCCAGCAGCCAAGATTATGGCAGAGGTGGGAGTGGGATACCCCACTTT,TRBJ1-6,-,-,TRBV3-1/TRBV3-2
CASSQDIASGASSYNEQFF,TGCGCCAGCAGCCAAGATATTGCTAGCGGGGCCTCCTCCTACAATGAGCAGTTCTTC,TRBJ2-1,-,TRBD2,TRBV4-1